The rows below give T cell receptor beta chains drawn from one sample of a study of blood T cell repertoires in COVID-19. Sequencing used immunoSEQ multiplex PCR; TCRdb keeps in-frame clones, though not all of them. The sample holds 50,000 to 75,000 clones, approximately 91% seen once. Sequenced sample: peripheral blood. The receptors shown here come from a woman between 45 and 60 years old with active or convalescent COVID-19. Each CDR3 is given with its conserved first and last residue. Each record gives: V gene, CDR3 length, CDR3 protein.

TRBV12-3/TRBV12-4 | 13 | CATRGLAGNTIYF
TRBV9 | 16 | CASSVGPSGRAGELFF
TRBV27 | 17 | CASSGGTGSAQNTEAFF
TRBV2 | 13 | CASSERGPQPQHF
TRBV30 | 14 | CAWSPGDGRNTIYF
TRBV6-2/TRBV6-3 | 16 | CASSPYSGRADNEQFF
TRBV27 | 12 | CASKSSYNEQFF
TRBV27 | 16 | CASSLFGQGGPDTQYF
TRBV10-1 | 13 | CASGGASTDTQYF
TRBV27 | 15 | CASRGTSGRAHEQFF
TRBV28 | 11 | CASSTREEQYF
TRBV27 | 13 | CASSSGQGNEAFF
TRBV19 | 17 | CASSMSTRGRGGTEAFF
TRBV12-3/TRBV12-4 | 12 | CASSRLAEEQYF
TRBV6-5 | 15 | CASSKRLQGEGGYTF
TRBV5-8 | 14 | CASSLSGGQGTQYF